This T cell receptor (beta chain) derives from a study of post-analysis software for immune sequencing data. About the study: The study covered relapsing-remitting, secondary progressive and progressive-relapsing courses of multiple sclerosis. Study-wide points: Those samples that were prepared in the same batch co-clustered strongly by F measure. With TRBV5-6, TRBV5-1 and TRBV20-1 included, 4 to 6 TRBV segments were more frequent in patients than in controls. Comparison with controls showed significantly lower normalized Chao1 diversity in multiple sclerosis patients.

The CDR3 is 15 residues long. Germline loops: CDR1 KGHSH, CDR2 LQKENI. The ends were cut back, 0 bases at V and 4 bases at J, with 12 bases in the middle. The TCR beta cDNA libraries carried unique molecular identifiers. Input amounts of 1 to 10 million T cells were used. These gave 500,000 or so cDNA molecules, so each molecule approximated one T cell. TCRdb reanalysed the PCR reads using MiXCR and keeps one entry per CDR3 protein. The sample records 380,000 or so distinct CDR3 sequences, less than 40% being singletons. In this sample, this clonotype turned up a few times. Its specificity is unknown. This chain uses TRBV18 with TRBJ1-1, with D possibly TRBD1 on 5 matching bases. The sample taken for sequencing was blood. The origin of this receptor is a girl aged 5 to 17 with multiple sclerosis. CDR3 protein: CASSPPLGEGTEAFF. DNA for the CDR3: TGTGCCAGCTCACCACCGTTAGGGGAGGGCACTGAAGCTTTCTTT.